A selection of T cell receptor beta chains follows, all from one sample in a study of T-cell memory formation after mild COVID-19. From the 5' RACE reads, TCRdb called clonotypes with MiXCR, one entry per CDR3 protein. The profile covers approximately 350,000 distinct CDR3 sequences, with approximately 15% appearing a single time and under 25% taken by the ten largest. Specimen: PBMCs or a T cell subset sorted from them (not recorded which). These TCRs come from a young man who had mild COVID-19 (a few samples of this study predate the infection). Cell type and time point are not known. The CDR3 runs from the conserved cysteine through the conserved F or W. The D gene is left open where the match is weak. Clone size is given for some rows only: seen once, a few or many times, or a class if the clone is expanded.

CASSPLGVTDTQYF TGCGCCAGCAGCCCCCTGGGGGTTACAGATACGCAGTATTTT TRBV4-1 . TRBJ2-3 .
CSARQGVGGYTF TGCAGTGCTAGACAAGGAGTAGGCGGCTACACCTTC TRBV20-1 . TRBJ1-2 .
CASSQDRETVTDTQYF TGTGCCAGCAGCCAAGATCGGGAGACAGTCACAGATACGCAGTATTTT TRBV3-2 . TRBJ2-3 .
CATSESWAGGYNEQFF TGTGCCACCAGTGAAAGTTGGGCAGGGGGCTATAATGAGCAGTTCTTC TRBV24-1 . TRBJ2-1 TRBD1
CASSQEPSGGEGEQFF TGCGCCAGCAGCCAAGAACCTAGCGGGGGGGAGGGTGAGCAGTTCTTC TRBV4-3 few TRBJ2-1 TRBD2
CASSQGDREVAPLHF TGTGCCAGCAGCCAAGGCGACAGGGAGGTAGCACCCCTCCACTTT TRBV3-1 . TRBJ1-6 TRBD1
CASSRMRMNTEAFF TGTGCCAGCTCACGGATGCGGATGAACACTGAAGCTTTCTTT TRBV6-2/TRBV6-3 few TRBJ1-1 .
CASREGVLRKNIQYF TGTGCCAGCAGAGAGGGGGTCTTAAGAAAAAACATTCAGTACTTC TRBV12-3/TRBV12-4 . TRBJ2-4 .
CASRTEIGDDEQFF TGCGCCAGCAGAACGGAGATCGGGGATGATGAGCAGTTCTTC TRBV23-1 few TRBJ2-1 .
CSVHPVRGRTEAFF TGCAGCGTTCACCCGGTCAGGGGACGGACTGAAGCTTTCTTT TRBV29-1 . TRBJ1-1 .
CASSLGTGDYGYTF TGTGCCAGCAGCTTAGGGACCGGGGACTATGGCTACACCTTC TRBV7-2 . TRBJ1-2 .
CASRHLGQRTNYGYTF TGTGCCAGCAGACACCTAGGACAGCGAACTAACTATGGCTACACCTTC TRBV5-4 . TRBJ1-2 .
CASRILAGGTDTQYF TGTGCCAGCAGGATACTAGCGGGGGGCACAGATACGCAGTATTTT TRBV6-1 . TRBJ2-3 TRBD2
CASSGGGSNTEAFF TGTGCCAGCAGCGGGGGGGGTTCCAACACTGAAGCTTTCTTT TRBV12-3/TRBV12-4 . TRBJ1-1 .